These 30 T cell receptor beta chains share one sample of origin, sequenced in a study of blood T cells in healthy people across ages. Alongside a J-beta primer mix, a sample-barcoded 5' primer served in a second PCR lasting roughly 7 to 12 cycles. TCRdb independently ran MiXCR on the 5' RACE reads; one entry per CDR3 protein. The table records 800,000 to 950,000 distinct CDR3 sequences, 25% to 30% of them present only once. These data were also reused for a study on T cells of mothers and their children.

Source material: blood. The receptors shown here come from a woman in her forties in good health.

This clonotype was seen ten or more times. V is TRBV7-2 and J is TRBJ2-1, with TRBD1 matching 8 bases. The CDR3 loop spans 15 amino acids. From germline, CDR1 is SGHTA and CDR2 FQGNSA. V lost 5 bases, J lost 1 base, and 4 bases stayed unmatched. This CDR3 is CASSLDRASYNEQFF. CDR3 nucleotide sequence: TGTGCCAGCAGCCTGGACAGGGCGTCCTACAATGAGCAGTTCTTC.

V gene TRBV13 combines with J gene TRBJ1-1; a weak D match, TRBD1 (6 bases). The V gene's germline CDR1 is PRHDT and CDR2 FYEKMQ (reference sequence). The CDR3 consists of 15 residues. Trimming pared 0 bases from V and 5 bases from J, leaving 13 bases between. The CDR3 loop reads CASSLGLGGQTEAFF. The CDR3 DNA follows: TGTGCCAGCAGCTTAGGCCTAGGGGGGCAGACTGAAGCTTTCTTT.

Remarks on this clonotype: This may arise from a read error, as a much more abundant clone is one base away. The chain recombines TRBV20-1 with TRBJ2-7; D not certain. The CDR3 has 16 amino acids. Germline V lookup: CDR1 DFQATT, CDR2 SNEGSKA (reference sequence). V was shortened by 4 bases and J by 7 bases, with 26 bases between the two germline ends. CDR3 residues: CSATDTRISSYNEQYF. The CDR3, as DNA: TGCAGTGCTACAGATACTCGGATCAGCTCCTACAATGAGCAGTACTTC.

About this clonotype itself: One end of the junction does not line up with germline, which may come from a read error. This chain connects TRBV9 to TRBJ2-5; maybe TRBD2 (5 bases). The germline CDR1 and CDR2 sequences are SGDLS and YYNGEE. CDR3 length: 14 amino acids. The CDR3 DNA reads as TGTGCCAGCAGCGTATCCGGACTCCAAGCGACCCAGTACTTC. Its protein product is CASSVSGLQATQYF.

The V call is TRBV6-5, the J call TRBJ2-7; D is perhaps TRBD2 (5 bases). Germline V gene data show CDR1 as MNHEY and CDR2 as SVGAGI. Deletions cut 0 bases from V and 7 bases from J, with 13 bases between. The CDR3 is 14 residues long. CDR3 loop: CASSYSGTTGEQYF. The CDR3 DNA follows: TGTGCCAGCAGTTACTCGGGCACAACGGGGGAGCAGTACTTC.

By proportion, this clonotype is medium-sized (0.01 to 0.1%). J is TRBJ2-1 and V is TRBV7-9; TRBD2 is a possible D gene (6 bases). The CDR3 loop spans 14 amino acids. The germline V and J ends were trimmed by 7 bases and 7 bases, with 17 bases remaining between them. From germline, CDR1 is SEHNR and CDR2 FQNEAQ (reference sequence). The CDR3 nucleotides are TGTGCCAGCACCGGGACTCCAGGGTGGAATGAGCAGTTCTTC. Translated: CASTGTPGWNEQFF.

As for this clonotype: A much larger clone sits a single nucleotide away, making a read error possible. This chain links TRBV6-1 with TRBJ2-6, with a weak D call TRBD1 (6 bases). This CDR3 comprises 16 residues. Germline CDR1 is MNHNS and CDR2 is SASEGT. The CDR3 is CASSARMGAGANVRTF. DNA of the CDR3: TGTGCCAGCAGTGCTCGAATGGGGGCTGGGGCCAACGTCCGGACTTTC.

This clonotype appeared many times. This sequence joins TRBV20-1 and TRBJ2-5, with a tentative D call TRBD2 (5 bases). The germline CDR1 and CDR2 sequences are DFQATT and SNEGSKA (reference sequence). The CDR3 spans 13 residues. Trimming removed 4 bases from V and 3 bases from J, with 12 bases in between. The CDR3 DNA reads TGCAGTGCTATATCTGGAGGCGAAGAGACCCAGTACTTC. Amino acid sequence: CSAISGGEETQYF.

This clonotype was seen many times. DNA of the CDR3: TGTGCCAGCAGCCCTGGGGGCGGGAATCAATCCTACGAGCAGTACTTC. Translation gives CASSPGGGNQSYEQYF. The chain uses TRBV12-3 or TRBV12-4 and TRBJ2-7, with D possibly called TRBD1 or TRBD2 (6 bases each). The CDR3 contains 16 residues. V was cut by 6 bases and J by 1 base, with 19 bases left in between.

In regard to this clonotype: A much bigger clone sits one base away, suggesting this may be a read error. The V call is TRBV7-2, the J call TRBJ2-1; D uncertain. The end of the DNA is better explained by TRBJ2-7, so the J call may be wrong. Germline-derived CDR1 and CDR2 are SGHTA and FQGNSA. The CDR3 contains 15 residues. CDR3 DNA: TGTGCCAGCAGCTTAGTGACCGATGGGCGGTACGAGCAGTACTTC. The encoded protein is CASSLVTDGRYEQYF.

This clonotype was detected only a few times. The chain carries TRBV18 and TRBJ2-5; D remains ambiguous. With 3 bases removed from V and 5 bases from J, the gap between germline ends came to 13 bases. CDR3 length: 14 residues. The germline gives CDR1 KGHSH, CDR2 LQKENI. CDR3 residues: CASSPIPSAETQYF. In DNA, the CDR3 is TGTGCCAGCTCACCTATACCGTCAGCCGAGACCCAGTACTTC. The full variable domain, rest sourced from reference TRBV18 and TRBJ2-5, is NAGVMQNPRHLVRRRGQEARLRCSPMKGHSHVYWYRQLPEEGLKFMVYLQKENIIDESGMPKERFSAEFPKEGPSILRIQQVVRGDSAAYFCASSPIPSAETQYFGPGTRLLVL.

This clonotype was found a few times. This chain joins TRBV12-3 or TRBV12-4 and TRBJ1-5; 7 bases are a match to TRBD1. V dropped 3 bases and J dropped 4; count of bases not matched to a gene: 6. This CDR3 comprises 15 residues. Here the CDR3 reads CASSFGDRENQPQHF. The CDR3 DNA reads TGTGCCAGCAGTTTTGGAGACAGGGAAAATCAGCCCCAGCATTTT.

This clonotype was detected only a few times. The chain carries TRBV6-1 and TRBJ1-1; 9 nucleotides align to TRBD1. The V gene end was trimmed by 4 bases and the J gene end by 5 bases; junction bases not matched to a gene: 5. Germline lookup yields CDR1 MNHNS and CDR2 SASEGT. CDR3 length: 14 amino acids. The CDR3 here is CASSGGTGKTEAFF. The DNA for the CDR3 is TGTGCCAGCAGTGGAGGGACAGGGAAGACTGAAGCTTTCTTT.

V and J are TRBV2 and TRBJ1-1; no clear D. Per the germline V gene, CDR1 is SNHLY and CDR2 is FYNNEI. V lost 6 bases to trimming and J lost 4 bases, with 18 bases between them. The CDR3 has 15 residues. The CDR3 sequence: CASRARVGPSTEAFF. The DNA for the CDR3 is TGTGCCAGCAGAGCACGGGTGGGCCCGAGCACTGAAGCTTTCTTT.

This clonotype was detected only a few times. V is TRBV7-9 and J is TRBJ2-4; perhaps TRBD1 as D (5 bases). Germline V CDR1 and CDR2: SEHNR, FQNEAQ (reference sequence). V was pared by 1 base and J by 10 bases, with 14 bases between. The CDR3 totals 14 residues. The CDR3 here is CASSLEREGVIQYF. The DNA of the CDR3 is TGTGCCAGCAGCTTAGAACGTGAAGGGGTAATTCAGTACTTC.

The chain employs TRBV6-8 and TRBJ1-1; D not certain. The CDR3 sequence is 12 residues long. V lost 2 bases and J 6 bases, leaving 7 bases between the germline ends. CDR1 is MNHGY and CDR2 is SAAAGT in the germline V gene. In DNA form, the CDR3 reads TGTGCCAGCAGTTACACAAGTGCTGAAGCTTTCTTT. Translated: CASSYTSAEAFF.

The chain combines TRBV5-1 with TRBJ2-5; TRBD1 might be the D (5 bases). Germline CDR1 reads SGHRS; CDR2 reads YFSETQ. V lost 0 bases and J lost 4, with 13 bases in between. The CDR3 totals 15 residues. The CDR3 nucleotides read TGCGCCAGCAGCTTGGCCCCAGGGCCTACAGAGACCCAGTACTTC. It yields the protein CASSLAPGPTETQYF.

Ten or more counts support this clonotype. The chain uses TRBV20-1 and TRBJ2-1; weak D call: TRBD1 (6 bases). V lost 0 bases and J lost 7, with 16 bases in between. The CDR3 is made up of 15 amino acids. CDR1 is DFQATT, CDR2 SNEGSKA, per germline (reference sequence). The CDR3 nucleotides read TGCAGTGCTAGAGAGCCCCCCAGGGGTTCAAATGAGCAGTTCTTC. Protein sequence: CSAREPPRGSNEQFF.

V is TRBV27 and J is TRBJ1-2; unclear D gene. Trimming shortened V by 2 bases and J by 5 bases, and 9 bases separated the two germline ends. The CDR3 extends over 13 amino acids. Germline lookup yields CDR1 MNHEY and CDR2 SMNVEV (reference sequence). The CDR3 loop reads CASSLNVLYGYTF. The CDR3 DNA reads TGTGCCAGCAGTTTAAACGTTCTTTATGGCTACACCTTC.

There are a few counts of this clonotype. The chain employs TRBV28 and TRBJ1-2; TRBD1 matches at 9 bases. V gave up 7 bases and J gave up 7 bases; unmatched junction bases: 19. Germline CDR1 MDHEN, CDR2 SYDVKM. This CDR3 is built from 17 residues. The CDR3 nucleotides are TGTGCCAGCACCTTATCCGGGACAGGGCACGGGAGGGTTGGCTACACCTTC. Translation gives CASTLSGTGHGRVGYTF.

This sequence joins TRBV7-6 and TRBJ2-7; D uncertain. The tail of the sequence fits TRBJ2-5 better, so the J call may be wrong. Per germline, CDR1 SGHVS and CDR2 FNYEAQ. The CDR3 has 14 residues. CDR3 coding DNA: TGTGCCAGCAGCTTAGATCTGGCTGGGGTGACCCAGTACTTC. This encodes CASSLDLAGVTQYF.

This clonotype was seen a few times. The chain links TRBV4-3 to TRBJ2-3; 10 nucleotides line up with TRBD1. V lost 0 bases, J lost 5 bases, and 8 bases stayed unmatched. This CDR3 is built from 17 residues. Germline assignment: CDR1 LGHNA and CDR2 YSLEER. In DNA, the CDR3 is TGCGCCAGCAGCCAAGATTTCGGGACAGGGGTTTTAGATACGCAGTATTTT. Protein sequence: CASSQDFGTGVLDTQYF.

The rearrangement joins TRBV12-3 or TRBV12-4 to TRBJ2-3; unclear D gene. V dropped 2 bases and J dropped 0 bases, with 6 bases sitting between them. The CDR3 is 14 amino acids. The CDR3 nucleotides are TGTGCCAGCAGTTTATTGCAGAGCACAGATACGCAGTATTTT. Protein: CASSLLQSTDTQYF.

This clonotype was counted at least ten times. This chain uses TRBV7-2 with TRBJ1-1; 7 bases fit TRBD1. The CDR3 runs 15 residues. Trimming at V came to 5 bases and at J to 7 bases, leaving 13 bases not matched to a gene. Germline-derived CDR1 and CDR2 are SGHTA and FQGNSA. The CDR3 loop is CASSVRQGGVGEAFF. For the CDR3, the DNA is TGTGCCAGCAGCGTACGACAGGGAGGGGTGGGTGAAGCTTTCTTT.

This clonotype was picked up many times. CDR3 nucleotide sequence: TGTGCCATCAGTGAGGGACAGTCCTACAATGAGCAGTTCTTC. Translating it yields CAISEGQSYNEQFF. V gene TRBV10-3 combines with J gene TRBJ2-1; D may be TRBD1 (6 bases). Germline-derived CDR1 and CDR2 are ENHRY and SYGVKD. This CDR3 is built from 14 residues. With 2 bases removed from V and 1 base from J, the gap between germline ends came to 6 bases.

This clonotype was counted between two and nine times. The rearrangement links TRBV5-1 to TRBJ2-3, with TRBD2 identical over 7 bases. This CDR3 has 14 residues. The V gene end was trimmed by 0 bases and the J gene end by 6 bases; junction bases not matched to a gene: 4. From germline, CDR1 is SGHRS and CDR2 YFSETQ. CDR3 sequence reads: CASSLVVGGDTQYF. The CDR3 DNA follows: TGCGCCAGCAGCTTGGTGGTGGGGGGGGATACGCAGTATTTT.

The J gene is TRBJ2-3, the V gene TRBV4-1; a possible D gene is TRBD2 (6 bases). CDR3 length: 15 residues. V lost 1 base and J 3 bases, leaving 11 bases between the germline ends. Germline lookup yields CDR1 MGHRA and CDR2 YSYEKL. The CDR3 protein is CASSQVVLATDTQYF. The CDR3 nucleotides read TGCGCCAGCAGCCAAGTGGTCCTAGCGACAGATACGCAGTATTTT.

This CDR3 reads CAWSVQWVRTTDTQYF. In DNA form, the CDR3 reads TGTGCCTGGAGTGTACAATGGGTTCGCACCACAGATACGCAGTATTTT. The J gene is TRBJ2-3, the V gene TRBV30; D unresolved. CDR1 and CDR2 from the germline V gene are GTSNPN and SVGIG (reference sequence). Trimming left V 0 bases short and J 2 bases short, with 15 bases between. The length of the CDR3 is 16 residues.

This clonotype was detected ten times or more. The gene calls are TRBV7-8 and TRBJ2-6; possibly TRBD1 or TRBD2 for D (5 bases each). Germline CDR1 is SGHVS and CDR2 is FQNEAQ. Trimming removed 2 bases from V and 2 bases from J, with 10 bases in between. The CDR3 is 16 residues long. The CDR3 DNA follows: TGTGCCAGCAGCTTATGGGGGTTAGCTGGGGCCAACGTCCTGACTTTC. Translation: CASSLWGLAGANVLTF.

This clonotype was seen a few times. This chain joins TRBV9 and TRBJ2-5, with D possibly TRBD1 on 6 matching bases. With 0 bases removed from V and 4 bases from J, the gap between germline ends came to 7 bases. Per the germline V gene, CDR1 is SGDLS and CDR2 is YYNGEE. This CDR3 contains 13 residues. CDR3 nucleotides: TGTGCCAGCAGCGTAGAAGGGGGAGAGACCCAGTACTTC. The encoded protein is CASSVEGGETQYF.